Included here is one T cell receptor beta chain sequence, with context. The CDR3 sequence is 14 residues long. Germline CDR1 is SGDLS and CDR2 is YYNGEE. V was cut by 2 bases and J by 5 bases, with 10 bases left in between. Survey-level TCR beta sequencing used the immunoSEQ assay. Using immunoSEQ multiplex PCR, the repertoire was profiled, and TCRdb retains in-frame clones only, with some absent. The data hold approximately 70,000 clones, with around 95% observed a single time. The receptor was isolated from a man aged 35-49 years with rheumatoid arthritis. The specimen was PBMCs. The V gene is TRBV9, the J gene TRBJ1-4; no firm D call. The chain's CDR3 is CASSVASGNEKLFF. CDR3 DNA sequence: TGTGCCAGCAGCGTGGCCAGTGGGAATGAAAAACTGTTTTTT.